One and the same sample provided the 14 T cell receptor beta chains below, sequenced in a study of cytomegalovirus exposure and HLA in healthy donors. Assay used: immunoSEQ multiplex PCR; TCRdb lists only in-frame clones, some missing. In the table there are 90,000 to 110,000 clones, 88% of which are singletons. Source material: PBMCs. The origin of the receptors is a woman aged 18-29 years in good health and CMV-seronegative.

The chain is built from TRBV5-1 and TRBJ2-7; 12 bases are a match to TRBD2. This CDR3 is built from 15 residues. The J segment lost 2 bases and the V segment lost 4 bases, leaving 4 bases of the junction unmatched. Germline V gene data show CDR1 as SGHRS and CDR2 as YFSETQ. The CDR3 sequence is CASSLTSGGTYEQYF. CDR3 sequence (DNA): TGCGCCAGCAGCCTCACTAGCGGGGGGACCTACGAGCAGTACTTC.

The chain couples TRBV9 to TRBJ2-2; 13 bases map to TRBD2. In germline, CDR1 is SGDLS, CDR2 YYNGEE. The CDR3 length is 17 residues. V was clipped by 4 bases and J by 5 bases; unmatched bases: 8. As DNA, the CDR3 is TGTGCCAGCAGCAAGGGAGGACTAGCGGGAGTTACCGGGGAGCTGTTTTTT. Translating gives CASSKGGLAGVTGELFF.

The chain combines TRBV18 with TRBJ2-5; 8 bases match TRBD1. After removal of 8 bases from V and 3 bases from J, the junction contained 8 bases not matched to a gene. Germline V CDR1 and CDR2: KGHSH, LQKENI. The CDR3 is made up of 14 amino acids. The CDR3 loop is CASTQDRGKETQYF. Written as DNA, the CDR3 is TGTGCCAGCACCCAAGACAGGGGCAAAGAGACCCAGTACTTC. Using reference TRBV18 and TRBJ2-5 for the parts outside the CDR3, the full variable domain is NAGVMQNPRHLVRRRGQEARLRCSPMKGHSHVYWYRQLPEEGLKFMVYLQKENIIDESGMPKERFSAEFPKEGPSILRIQQVVRGDSAAYFCASTQDRGKETQYFGPGTRLLVL.

Here the CDR3 reads CASSYGAGNYGYTF. In nucleotides, the CDR3 is TGTGCCAGCAGTTACGGGGCAGGGAACTATGGCTACACCTTC. This chain joins TRBV6-6 and TRBJ1-2; a weak D match, TRBD1 (5 bases). Germline values: CDR1 MNHNY, CDR2 SVGAGI (reference sequence). The V end was cut by 2 bases, the J end by 2 bases, with 9 bases between. The CDR3 is 14 amino acids.

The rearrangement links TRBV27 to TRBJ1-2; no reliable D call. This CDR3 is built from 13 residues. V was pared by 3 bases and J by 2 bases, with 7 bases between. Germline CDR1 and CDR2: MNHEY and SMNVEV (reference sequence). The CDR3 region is CASSFRENYGYTF. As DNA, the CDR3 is TGTGCCAGCAGTTTCCGGGAGAACTATGGCTACACCTTC.

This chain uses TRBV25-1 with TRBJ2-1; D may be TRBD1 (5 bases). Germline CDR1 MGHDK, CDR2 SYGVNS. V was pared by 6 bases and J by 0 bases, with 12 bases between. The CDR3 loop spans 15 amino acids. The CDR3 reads CASSFDSSSYNEQFF. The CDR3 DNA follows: TGTGCCAGCAGCTTCGACAGTAGCTCCTACAATGAGCAGTTCTTC.

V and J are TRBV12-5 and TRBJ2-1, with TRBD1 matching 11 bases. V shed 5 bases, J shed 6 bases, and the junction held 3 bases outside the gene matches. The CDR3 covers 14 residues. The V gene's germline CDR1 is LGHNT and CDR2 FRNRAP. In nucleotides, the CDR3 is TGTGCTAGTGGTGGGACAGGGGGTCCCAATGAGCAGTTCTTC. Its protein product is CASGGTGGPNEQFF.

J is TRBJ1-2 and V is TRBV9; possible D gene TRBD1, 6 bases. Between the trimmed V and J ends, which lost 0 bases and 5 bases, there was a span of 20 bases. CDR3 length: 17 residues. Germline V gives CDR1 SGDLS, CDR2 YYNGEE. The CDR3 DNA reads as TGTGCCAGCAGCGTAGGTGGGGCAGGGGCTGAGAGATATGGCTACACCTTC. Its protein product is CASSVGGAGAERYGYTF.

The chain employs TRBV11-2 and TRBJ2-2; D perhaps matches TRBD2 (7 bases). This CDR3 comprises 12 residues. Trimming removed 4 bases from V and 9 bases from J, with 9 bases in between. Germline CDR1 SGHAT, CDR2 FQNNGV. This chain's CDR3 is CASSWGGRELFF. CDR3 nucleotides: TGTGCCAGCAGCTGGGGGGGCAGGGAGCTGTTTTTT.

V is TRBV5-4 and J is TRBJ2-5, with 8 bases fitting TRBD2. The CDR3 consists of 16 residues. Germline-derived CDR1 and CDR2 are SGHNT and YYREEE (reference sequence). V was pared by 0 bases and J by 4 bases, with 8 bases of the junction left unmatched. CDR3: CASSLGGTRGGETQYF. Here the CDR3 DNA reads TGTGCCAGCAGCTTGGGGGGGACTAGGGGTGGAGAGACCCAGTACTTC.

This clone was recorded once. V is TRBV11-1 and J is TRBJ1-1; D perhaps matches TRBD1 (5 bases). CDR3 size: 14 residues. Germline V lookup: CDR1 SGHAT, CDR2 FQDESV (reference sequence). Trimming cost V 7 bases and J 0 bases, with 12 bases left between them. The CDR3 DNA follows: TGTGCCAGCACCTCGACAGTTTTGAACACTGAAGCTTTCTTT. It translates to CASTSTVLNTEAFF.

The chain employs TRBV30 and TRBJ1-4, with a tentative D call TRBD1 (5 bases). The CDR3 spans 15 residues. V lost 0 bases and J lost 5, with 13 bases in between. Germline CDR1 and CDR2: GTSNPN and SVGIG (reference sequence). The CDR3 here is CAWSVGGTANEKLFF. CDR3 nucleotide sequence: TGTGCCTGGAGTGTTGGCGGGACGGCAAATGAAAAACTGTTTTTT. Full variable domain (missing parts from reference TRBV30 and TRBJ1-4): SQTIHQWPATLVQPVGSPLSLECTVEGTSNPNLYWYRQAAGRGLQLLFYSVGIGQISSEVPQNLSASRPQDRQFILSSKKLLLSDSGFYLCAWSVGGTANEKLFFGSGTQLSVL.

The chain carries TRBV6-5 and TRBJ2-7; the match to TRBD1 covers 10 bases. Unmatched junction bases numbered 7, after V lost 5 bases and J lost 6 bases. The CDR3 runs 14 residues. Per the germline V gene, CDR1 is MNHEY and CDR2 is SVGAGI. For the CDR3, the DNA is TGTGCCAGCAGTCCTGACAGGGGGCTGGTCGAGCAGTACTTC. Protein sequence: CASSPDRGLVEQYF.

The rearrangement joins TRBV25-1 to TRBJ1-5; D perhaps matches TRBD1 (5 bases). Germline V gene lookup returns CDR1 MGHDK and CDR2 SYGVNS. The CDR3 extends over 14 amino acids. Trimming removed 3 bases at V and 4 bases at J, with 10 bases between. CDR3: CASSEIGDNQPQHF. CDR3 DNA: TGTGCCAGCAGTGAGATAGGGGATAATCAGCCCCAGCATTTT.